The rows below give T cell receptor beta chains drawn from one sample of a study of CD8 T cells in Susac syndrome. TCRdb reanalysed the immunoSEQ multiplex PCR reads using MiXCR and keeps one entry per CDR3 protein. The table lists 110,000 to 150,000 distinct CDR3 sequences, about 93% of them singletons. Source material: CD8+ T cells from PBMCs. These receptors all stem from a human donor in good health. Both conserved end residues are part of each CDR3. D genes are given only for firm matches. Clone size appears in some rows only: once, few, many, or a class for an expanded clone.

>TRBJ2-3|NA|TRBV12-3/TRBV12-4|TRBD2|15
TGTGCCAGCAGTTCCGGACTAGCGACCACAGATACGCAGTATTTT
CASSSGLATTDTQYF
>TRBJ2-3|NA|TRBV6-5|NA|13
TGTGCCAGCAGTTCCTCTCCCGCAGATACGCAGTATTTT
CASSSSPADTQYF
>TRBJ2-1|NA|TRBV7-9|NA|12
TGTGCCAGCAGCTCCGTTACTAATGAGCAGTTCTTC
CASSSVTNEQFF
>TRBJ2-7|NA|TRBV27|NA|13
TGTGCCAGCAGGGGCCTTCCCTCCTACGAGCAGTACTTC
CASRGLPSYEQYF
>TRBJ1-2|NA|TRBV13|NA|13
TGTGCCAGCAGCTTAGAGTCAATCTATGGCTACACCTTC
CASSLESIYGYTF
>TRBJ2-2|NA|TRBV29-1|NA|14
TGCAGCGCCGTGAGTAGGGTACCCACCGGGGAGCTGTTTTTT
CSAVSRVPTGELFF
>TRBJ2-7|NA|TRBV2|TRBD2|15
TGTGCCAGTACGTGGCTAGCGGGAGGCTCCTACGAGCAGTACTTC
CASTWLAGGSYEQYF
>TRBJ1-2|NA|TRBV19|NA|14
TGTGCCAGTAGTAATCCCCCCGGGGGATATGGCTACACCTTC
CASSNPPGGYGYTF
>TRBJ2-1|NA|TRBV11-3|NA|16
TGTGCCAGCAGCTTAGCTCAGGCCTCCCCCCGCGATGAGCAGTTCTTC
CASSLAQASPRDEQFF
>TRBJ2-1|NA|TRBV7-9|NA|14
TGTGCCAGCAGCTTAGTTCTCGGCTACAATGAGCAGTTCTTC
CASSLVLGYNEQFF
>TRBJ1-2|NA|TRBV28|TRBD1|16
TGTGCCAGCAGTTCACCCGACAGGGTTGAAAGCTATGGCTACACCTTC
CASSSPDRVESYGYTF
>TRBJ2-1|NA|TRBV9|TRBD2|15
TGTGCCAGCAGCGTCTTTCTCACTAGCGCCAATGAGCAGTTCTTC
CASSVFLTSANEQFF
>TRBJ2-7|few|TRBV4-3|TRBD2|19
TGCGCCAGCAGTCGCAACACGGTGGGACTAGCGGGAGACCTGAACGAGCAGTACTTC
CASSRNTVGLAGDLNEQYF
>TRBJ2-6|NA|TRBV20-1|TRBD2|18
TGCAGTGCTAGAATACGTCTAGCGGGAGGTTCTGGGGCCAACGTCCTGACTTTC
CSARIRLAGGSGANVLTF